Below are 22 T cell receptor beta chains sequenced from a single sample in a study of T cells in Graves' hyperthyroidism and ophthalmopathy. RNA transcripts served as the template for amplifying TCR beta CDR3 regions. In the first-round RT-PCR of the TCR CDR3, the HTBI primer set was used. TCRdb processed the multiplex PCR reads anew with MiXCR; each CDR3 protein has one entry. The sample has approximately 400,000 distinct CDR3 sequences, about a sixth seen once. Sequencing was done on a sample of blood. These receptors all stem from a young woman with Graves' hyperthyroidism that later progressed to Graves' ophthalmopathy.

This clonotype was recorded many times. The chain is built from TRBV12-3 or TRBV12-4 and TRBJ2-1; no reliable D call. Trimming pared 6 bases from V and 6 bases from J, leaving 18 bases between. The CDR3 length is 15 residues. The CDR3 reads CASRSTSNRINEQFF. The CDR3 region has the DNA TGTGCCAGCAGATCAACATCCAATCGAATCAATGAGCAGTTCTTC.

This rearrangement joins TRBV28 to TRBJ1-1; 9 bases line up with TRBD1. Germline CDR1 and CDR2: MDHEN and SYDVKM. The trim removed 6 bases at V and 1 base at J, leaving 6 bases unmatched. There are 15 residues in the CDR3. The CDR3: CASRVQGAGNTEAFF. The CDR3, as DNA: TGTGCCAGCAGGGTACAGGGGGCCGGGAACACTGAAGCTTTCTTT.

This clonotype turned up a few times. This chain connects TRBV27 to TRBJ1-6; D is unclear. Trimming removed 3 bases from V and 8 bases from J, with 8 bases in between. This CDR3 comprises 13 residues. The germline V gene has CDR1 MNHEY and CDR2 SMNVEV (reference sequence). Written as DNA, the CDR3 is TGTGCCAGCAGTTTCGGACGAGATTCACCCCTCCACTTT. Translated, it gives CASSFGRDSPLHF.

This clonotype was detected many times. This chain links TRBV5-1 with TRBJ2-5; D might be TRBD2 (6 bases). This CDR3 has 15 amino acids. Germline-derived CDR1 and CDR2 are SGHRS and YFSETQ. V lost 4 bases to trimming and J lost 1 base, with 14 bases between them. This CDR3 is CASSPGVAAQETQYF. For the CDR3, the DNA is TGCGCCAGCAGCCCTGGGGTAGCGGCCCAAGAGACCCAGTACTTC.

This clonotype was counted a few times. The J gene is TRBJ2-6, the V gene TRBV5-6; D possibly uses TRBD1 or TRBD2 (5 bases each). In germline, CDR1 is SGHDT, CDR2 YYEEEE. This CDR3 is 15 amino acids long. V dropped 7 bases and J dropped 3 bases, with 14 bases sitting between them. The CDR3 loop reads CASRWGFIGANVLTF. DNA for the CDR3: TGTGCCAGCCGCTGGGGGTTCATTGGGGCCAACGTCCTGACTTTC.

This clonotype was picked up many times. The chain links TRBV5-1 to TRBJ1-2; D not resolved. V was pared by 0 bases and J by 4 bases, with 10 bases between. Looked up from germline, CDR1 is SGHRS and CDR2 is YFSETQ. The CDR3 has 14 amino acids. The CDR3 DNA is TGCGCCAGCAGCTTGGAGCCGGTTAGCTATGGCTACACCTTC. The encoded protein is CASSLEPVSYGYTF.

The CDR3 DNA reads as TGCAGTGCTAGAGACTATGACGGGGGCCGACCCTACAATGAGCAGTTCTTC. It codes for CSARDYDGGRPYNEQFF. This chain connects TRBV20-1 to TRBJ2-1; tentatively, D is TRBD1 or TRBD2 (6 bases each). CDR3 length equals 17 residues. Germline V lookup: CDR1 DFQATT, CDR2 SNEGSKA (reference sequence). Trimming removed 0 bases from V and 2 bases from J, with 17 bases in between.

In this sample, this clonotype turned up many times. The chain employs TRBV11-3 and TRBJ1-1; possibly TRBD1 for D (5 bases). Germline CDR1 and CDR2: SGHNT and YENEEA. CDR3 length: 13 amino acids. Trimming pared 1 base from V and 7 bases from J, leaving 10 bases between. For the CDR3, the DNA is TGTGCCAGCAGCTTAGTGGCAGGGCATGAAGCTTTCTTT. Protein product: CASSLVAGHEAFF.

Ten or more counts support this clonotype. This sequence joins TRBV6-1 and TRBJ2-5; 7 positions agree with TRBD1. Germline loops: CDR1 MNHNS, CDR2 SASEGT. The V segment lost 7 bases and the J segment 7 bases; nucleotides outside the gene matches: 12. The CDR3 runs 14 residues. DNA of the CDR3: TGTGCCAGCAATTTAGGGACAGCCGCCGTGACCCAGTACTTC. It yields the protein CASNLGTAAVTQYF.

This clonotype has ten or more counts. This chain uses TRBV28 with TRBJ2-7; the D gene is possibly TRBD1 (6 bases). This CDR3 comprises 14 residues. The germline V gene has CDR1 MDHEN and CDR2 SYDVKM. V was cut by 3 bases and J by 3 bases, with 12 bases left in between. The CDR3 coding sequence is TGTGCCAGCAGTTTGGGTACAGGGCTCTACGAGCAGTACTTC. This sequence encodes CASSLGTGLYEQYF. Filled out from reference TRBV28 and TRBJ2-7, the complete variable domain reads DVKVTQSSRYLVKRTGEKVFLECVQDMDHENMFWYRQDPGLGLRLIYFSYDVKMKEKGDIPEGYSVSREKKERFSLILESASTNQTSMYLCASSLGTGLYEQYFGPGTRLTVT.

This clonotype was detected many times. The rearrangement uses TRBV27 and TRBJ2-1, with 8 bases fitting TRBD2. CDR1 and CDR2 from the germline V gene are MNHEY and SMNVEV (reference sequence). CDR3 length: 13 amino acids. V lost 6 bases and J lost 5; bases outside the gene matches: 3. The CDR3 DNA reads as TGTGCCAGCAGGTTAGCGGGAAACAATGAGCAGTTCTTC. It codes for CASRLAGNNEQFF.

In this sample, this clonotype turned up many times. CDR3 amino acids: CASRFQGEVNTEAFF. CDR3 in DNA: TGCGCCAGCCGATTTCAGGGGGAAGTGAACACTGAAGCTTTCTTT. V usage is TRBV5-1 and J usage is TRBJ1-1; 7 nucleotides align to TRBD1. V trimming: 7 bases; J trimming: 0 bases; junction bases outside the gene matches: 9. The CDR3 runs to 15 residues. Germline CDR1 reads SGHRS; CDR2 reads YFSETQ.

This clonotype has a handful of counts. V is TRBV20-1 and J is TRBJ1-1; D is undetermined. V lost 6 bases, J lost 8 bases, and 25 bases lay in between. Germline V gene lookup returns CDR1 DFQATT and CDR2 SNEGSKA (reference sequence). This CDR3 contains 15 residues. CDR3 DNA: TGCAGTGCCCTTTCCGCGGGCGTGATGGATTTAGAAGCTTTCTTT. Amino acid sequence: CSALSAGVMDLEAFF.

In this sample, this clonotype turned up many times. The rearrangement uses TRBV15 and TRBJ1-5; D remains ambiguous. Between the trimmed V and J ends, which lost 1 base and 5 bases, there was a span of 3 bases. Per germline, CDR1 LNHNV and CDR2 YYDKDF (reference sequence). This CDR3 contains 12 residues. CDR3 residues: CATSRGDQPQHF. The CDR3 nucleotides read TGTGCCACCAGCAGAGGGGATCAGCCCCAGCATTTT.

This clonotype was detected ten times or more. This chain links TRBV6-1 with TRBJ2-7; no firm D call. The CDR3 has 13 amino acids. The germline V and J ends were trimmed by 5 bases and 3 bases, with 11 bases remaining between them. Germline-derived CDR1 and CDR2 are MNHNS and SASEGT. This chain's CDR3 is CASSIHSDYEQYF. CDR3 bases: TGTGCCAGCAGTATTCATTCGGACTACGAGCAGTACTTC.

This clonotype was found many times. CDR3 in DNA: TGTGCCAGCAGCCCCGAAAGCCGGGGTGAGCAGTTCTTC. It codes for CASSPESRGEQFF. V and J are TRBV7-9 and TRBJ2-1, with D perhaps TRBD2 (5 bases). CDR1 is SEHNR, CDR2 FQNEAQ, per germline (reference sequence). The length of the CDR3 is 13 residues. V lost 5 bases and J 9 bases, leaving 14 bases between the germline ends.

This clonotype showed up many times. J is TRBJ2-1 and V is TRBV11-2; D is possibly TRBD2 (5 bases). The CDR3 runs 16 residues. Trimming left V 4 bases short and J 4 bases short, with 17 bases between. Germline V gives CDR1 SGHAT, CDR2 FQNNGV. The CDR3 protein is CASSWSAGNTYNEQFF. Here the CDR3 DNA reads TGTGCCAGCAGCTGGTCGGCGGGCAATACGTACAATGAGCAGTTCTTC.

The gene calls are TRBV7-9 and TRBJ2-1, with 9 bases lining up with TRBD2. Germline-derived CDR1 and CDR2 are SEHNR and FQNEAQ (reference sequence). The CDR3 covers 16 residues. Trimming took 5 bases from V and 8 from J; bases not matched to a gene: 13. CDR3 region: CASSHLPGLAMDEQFF. In DNA form, the CDR3 reads TGTGCCAGCAGCCACCTTCCGGGACTAGCAATGGATGAGCAGTTCTTC.

This clonotype was counted at least ten times. This chain connects TRBV28 to TRBJ2-5, with D tentatively TRBD1 (9 bases). Per germline, CDR1 MDHEN and CDR2 SYDVKM. This CDR3 is 18 amino acids long. Trimming took off 6 bases at V and 5 bases at J, with 28 bases between the two ends. The CDR3 loop is CASSNREGQGERQETQYF. Written as DNA, the CDR3 is TGTGCCAGCAGCAACCGGGAGGGACAGGGTGAGAGGCAGGAGACCCAGTACTTC.

This clonotype came up many times. The V and J genes are TRBV20-1 and TRBJ2-7; TRBD1 aligns across 10 bases. The CDR3 is 14 amino acids. Germline V gene lookup returns CDR1 DFQATT and CDR2 SNEGSKA (reference sequence). The ends lost 6 bases at V and 7 bases at J; junction bases unmatched: 12. CDR3: CSADPGTGAGEQYF. In DNA, the CDR3 is TGCAGTGCCGATCCCGGGACAGGGGCAGGAGAGCAGTACTTC.

This clonotype was counted many times. The chain employs TRBV3-1 and TRBJ2-3; D ambiguous. The V gene lost 0 bases and the J gene lost 2 bases, with 9 bases spanning the gap. Germline V gene sequence: CDR1 LGHDT, CDR2 YNNKEL (reference sequence). This CDR3 is 15 amino acids long. CDR3 region: CASSQDRAFTDTQYF. As DNA, the CDR3 is TGTGCCAGCAGCCAAGATCGGGCGTTCACAGATACGCAGTATTTT.

V and J are TRBV19 and TRBJ1-2, with TRBD1 matching 7 bases. The junction had 6 bases not matched to a gene; V was cut back by 7 bases and J by 4 bases. Germline values: CDR1 LNHDA, CDR2 SQIVND (reference sequence). This CDR3 is built from 13 residues. CDR3 sequence: CASIRDRRYGYTF. DNA of the CDR3: TGTGCCAGTATTCGGGACAGACGCTATGGCTACACCTTC.